This TCR beta chain was captured by sequencing in a study of blood T cell repertoires in COVID-19. As for the study in general: Italy, Spain and the United States were the sources of the convalescent and acute COVID-19 samples. Sources were T cells, B-cell-depleted T cells, or PBMCs; the material itself was cDNA or gDNA.

Between the trimmed V and J ends, which lost 3 bases and 1 base, there was a span of 6 bases. Germline assignment: CDR1 SQVTM and CDR2 ANQGSEA. This CDR3 is 12 amino acids long. Under the authors' procedure: Amplified reference gene primers provided the basis for estimating nucleated cell counts. Here immunoSEQ multiplex PCR was the method, and the copy in TCRdb shows in-frame clones only, minus some. V, J and clone size derive from that table, while D and trimming were established from the DNA sequence. The sample holds 190,000 or so clones; around 91% are singletons and the top ten take 0.62%. The TCR comes from a man over 45 with acute or convalescent COVID-19. This rearrangement joins TRBV29-1 to TRBJ1-1, with D tentatively TRBD1 (5 bases). Sequencing input: peripheral blood. In DNA form, the CDR3 reads TGCAGCGTTGACGGGGGGAACACTGAAGCTTTCTTT. It is translated as CSVDGGNTEAFF.